The T cell receptor (beta chain) under discussion was sequenced for a study of glioma-infiltrating T cells. Looked up from germline, CDR1 is DFQATT and CDR2 is SNEGSKA (reference sequence). The length of the CDR3 is 14 residues. Trimming left V 3 bases short and J 0 bases short, with 9 bases between. Amplification of TCR alpha and beta CDR3 regions from RNA used iRepertoire nested multiplex PCR. TCRdb used MiXCR to reprocess the multiplex PCR reads, holding one entry per CDR3 protein. The sample lists over 120,000 distinct CDR3 sequences, around 40% occurring once. The V and J genes are TRBV20-1 and TRBJ1-3; no definite D call. The receptor was derived from a human donor with low-grade glioma or glioblastoma, undergoing nonglioma brain surgery, or in good health (not recorded which). Input material: glioma tissue, nonneoplastic brain tissue, or PBMCs (not recorded which). The CDR3 here is CSASRAHSGNTIYF. CDR3 bases: TGCAGTGCTAGTAGGGCCCACTCTGGAAACACCATATATTTT.